This T cell receptor (beta chain) came from a study of OX40 agonist ivuxolimab in advanced cancers. Across the study: It was permissible to have had prior anti-PD-1, anti-PD-L1 or anti-CTLA-4 therapy, and over 35% had some. Of the patients, three showed partial responses, one with hepatocellular carcinoma and two with cutaneous melanoma.

Clones were read by immunoSEQ multiplex PCR, and TCRdb kept only the in-frame ones, dropping some. There are approximately 70,000 clones in the sample; approximately 80% occur only once, and approximately 1% lies in the top ten. Per germline, CDR1 SGHKS and CDR2 YYEKEE (reference sequence). Trimming left V 1 base short and J 1 base short, with 8 bases between. The CDR3 is made up of 14 amino acids. V usage is TRBV5-5 and J usage is TRBJ1-1; D remains unclear. The sequencing used CD4+ or CD8+ T cells sorted from blood, collected in a trial of the OX40 agonist ivuxolimab. The origin of this receptor is an adult with an advanced solid tumor such as melanoma, head and neck, liver or kidney cancer. This chain's CDR3 is CASSLRTANTEAFF. The CDR3 bases are TGTGCCAGCAGCTTGCGGACGGCGAACACTGAAGCTTTCTTT.